This is a list of T cell receptor beta chains from one sample in a study of CD8+ T cells in alopecia areata. Method: immunoSEQ multiplex PCR; TCRdb's copy keeps in-frame clones and lacks some. Here the sample spans some 170,000 clones, roughly 59% being singletons. The sequencing used CD4+ T cells sorted from blood, collected at week 0. Receptors were obtained from a human donor with alopecia areata. CDR3s include the opening cysteine and the closing phenylalanine or tryptophan. Fields, in order: clone size, V gene, D gene, J gene, CDR3 length, CDR3 protein, CDR3 DNA. D genes are given only for firm matches. Not every row has a clone size; where given, it reads once, few, many or a size class.

NA,TRBV29-1,TRBD1,TRBJ2-1,16,CSVEGARDREYNEQFF,TGCAGCGTTGAAGGCGCCCGGGACAGGGAGTACAATGAGCAGTTCTTC
few,TRBV6-5,NA,TRBJ2-4,16,CASSLVQSSAKNIQYF,TGTGCCAGCAGTTTGGTGCAGAGTTCAGCCAAAAACATTCAGTACTTC
NA,TRBV2,NA,TRBJ1-2,15,CASSEANIVNYGYTF,TGTGCCAGCAGTGAAGCTAATATCGTAAACTATGGCTACACCTTC
NA,TRBV30,NA,TRBJ1-6,14,CAWKSGQPNSPLHF,TGTGCCTGGAAATCCGGCCAGCCTAATTCACCCCTCCACTTT
NA,TRBV7-8,NA,TRBJ2-5,13,CASSLGTQETQYF,TGTGCCAGCAGCTTGGGCACCCAAGAGACCCAGTACTTC
NA,TRBV9,NA,TRBJ2-1,15,CASSGLQGRYNEQFF,TGTGCCAGCAGCGGTCTCCAGGGGAGGTACAATGAGCAGTTCTTC
NA,TRBV5-1,TRBD1,TRBJ1-2,13,CASSLEDRLGYTF,TGCGCCAGCAGCTTGGAGGACAGGTTGGGCTACACCTTC
NA,TRBV5-1,NA,TRBJ1-5,13,CASSLGANQPQHF,TGCGCCAGCAGCTTGGGGGCCAATCAGCCCCAGCATTTT
NA,TRBV6-1,NA,TRBJ1-2,13,CASSHEAIYGYTF,TGTGCCAGCAGTCACGAGGCCATCTATGGCTACACCTTC
NA,TRBV6-5,TRBD1,TRBJ1-2,15,CASSYSAGGTYGYTF,TGTGCCAGCAGTTACTCGGCAGGGGGGACCTATGGCTACACCTTC
NA,TRBV4-3,TRBD1,TRBJ1-4,18,CASSQGTGGSATNEKLFF,TGCGCCAGCAGCCAAGGGACAGGGGGATCAGCAACTAATGAAAAACTGTTTTTT
few,TRBV29-1,NA,TRBJ1-1,15,CSVAFRLGQNTEAFF,TGCAGCGTTGCCTTTCGTCTGGGGCAGAACACTGAAGCTTTCTTT
NA,TRBV9,NA,TRBJ1-2,16,CASSVGWQGRIHGYTF,TGTGCCAGCAGCGTAGGGTGGCAGGGTAGGATACATGGCTACACCTTC
NA,TRBV5-1,NA,TRBJ2-5,15,CASSQSSGVRETQYF,TGCGCCAGCAGCCAATCTTCTGGGGTACGGGAGACCCAGTACTTC
NA,TRBV5-1,TRBD1,TRBJ1-2,16,CASRSTDRARGYGYTF,TGCGCCAGCAGATCTACGGACAGGGCACGGGGATATGGCTACACCTTC
NA,TRBV30,NA,TRBJ1-6,14,CAGAWGLENSPLHF,TGTGCCGGCGCGTGGGGACTCGAAAATTCACCCCTCCACTTT
NA,TRBV9,NA,TRBJ2-2,15,CASSVGQGTTGELFF,TGTGCCAGCAGCGTAGGCCAGGGGACCACCGGGGAGCTGTTTTTT
NA,TRBV29-1,TRBD2,TRBJ2-1,14,CSVILAGGGNEQFF,TGCAGCGTCATACTAGCGGGGGGCGGGAATGAGCAGTTCTTC
few,TRBV5-1,NA,TRBJ2-3,13,CASSLAREATQYF,TGCGCCAGCAGCTTGGCCCGCGAGGCTACGCAGTATTTT
few,TRBV11-2,TRBD2,TRBJ2-3,16,CASSLGLAPGTDTQYF,TGTGCCAGCAGCTTAGGACTAGCGCCGGGCACAGATACGCAGTATTTT
NA,TRBV30,NA,TRBJ1-2,12,CAWSVGHYGYTF,TGTGCCTGGAGTGTGGGCCACTATGGCTACACCTTC
NA,TRBV29-1,TRBD1,TRBJ2-1,14,CSVEGTGGINEQFF,TGCAGCGTTGAAGGGACAGGGGGCATCAATGAGCAGTTCTTC
few,TRBV6-1,TRBD1,TRBJ1-1,13,CASSEGSTGLAFF,TGTGCCAGCAGTGAGGGTTCGACAGGGCTTGCTTTCTTT
NA,TRBV27,NA,TRBJ2-3,21,CASSTPDRRGSTQGSTDTQYF,TGTGCCAGCAGTACGCCAGACCGGAGGGGCTCGACGCAGGGGTCCACAGATACGCAGTATTTT
once,TRBV6-5,NA,TRBJ2-3,15,CASSYWEFWWDTQYF,TGTGCCAGCAGTTATTGGGAGTTCTGGTGGGATACGCAGTATTTT
NA,TRBV29-1,TRBD1,TRBJ1-1,14,CSVNRQGLNTEAFF,TGCAGCGTGAATAGACAGGGTTTGAACACTGAAGCTTTCTTT
NA,TRBV30,TRBD1,TRBJ1-2,15,CVSGGTGEANYGYTF,TGTGTCAGTGGAGGGACAGGGGAAGCTAACTATGGCTACACCTTC
few,TRBV4-3,TRBD1,TRBJ2-2,19,CASSQGRGTQFANTGELFF,TGCGCCAGCAGCCAGGGCAGGGGGACCCAGTTCGCGAACACCGGGGAGCTGTTTTTT
NA,TRBV12-5,NA,TRBJ1-1,14,CASGLGRSNTEAFF,TGTGCTAGTGGTTTGGGACGATCGAACACTGAAGCTTTCTTT
NA,TRBV14,NA,TRBJ1-4,15,CASSRLLATNEKLFF,TGTGCCAGCAGCCGCCTCCTTGCAACTAATGAAAAACTGTTTTTT
NA,TRBV15,NA,TRBJ2-1,15,CATRSSGASYNEQFF,TGTGCCACCAGGAGTTCGGGGGCCTCCTACAATGAGCAGTTCTTC
few,TRBV5-1,TRBD1,TRBJ2-2,15,CASLSGQGTTGELFF,TGCGCCAGCCTTTCGGGACAGGGGACCACCGGGGAGCTGTTTTTT
NA,TRBV5-4,TRBD2,TRBJ2-3,15,CASSQRLAATDTQYF,TGTGCCAGCAGCCAACGACTAGCGGCAACAGATACGCAGTATTTT
NA,TRBV29-1,NA,TRBJ2-7,14,CSVSILGDVDEQYF,TGCAGCGTTTCAATTCTGGGGGATGTTGACGAGCAGTACTTC
NA,TRBV30,TRBD1,TRBJ2-3,17,CAWSVGWTGVTTDTQYF,TGTGCCTGGAGTGTAGGGTGGACAGGGGTTACCACAGATACGCAGTATTTT
NA,TRBV5-1,TRBD1,TRBJ2-1,15,CASSLVRTGYNEQFF,TGCGCCAGCAGCTTAGTAAGGACAGGATACAATGAGCAGTTCTTC
NA,TRBV30,TRBD1,TRBJ1-2,18,CAWSGQLLGQGTNYGYTF,TGTGCCTGGAGTGGACAACTTCTCGGACAGGGCACTAACTATGGCTACACCTTC
NA,TRBV30,NA,TRBJ1-5,12,CAWSPASGPQHF,TGTGCCTGGAGTCCAGCCTCGGGGCCCCAGCATTTT
few,TRBV2,NA,TRBJ2-7,16,CASRTPRLGGIHEQYF,TGTGCCAGCAGGACCCCTAGGTTAGGAGGGATACACGAGCAGTACTTC
NA,TRBV30,NA,TRBJ1-1,10,CAWRGAEAFF,TGTGCCTGGAGGGGGGCTGAAGCTTTCTTT
NA,TRBV30,NA,TRBJ1-4,15,CAWSVRDTSDEKLFF,TGTGCCTGGAGTGTACGGGACACATCAGATGAAAAACTGTTTTTT
NA,TRBV29-1,NA,TRBJ2-5,11,CSSSEQETQYF,TGCAGCTCCTCAGAACAAGAGACCCAGTACTTC
NA,TRBV10-3,TRBD2,TRBJ2-1,14,CAIKELAGSNEQFF,TGTGCCATCAAAGAACTAGCGGGGAGCAATGAGCAGTTCTTC
NA,TRBV7-9,NA,TRBJ2-5,16,CASSPPFSQGKETQYF,TGTGCCAGCAGCCCCCCGTTTTCGCAGGGAAAAGAGACCCAGTACTTC
few,TRBV29-1,NA,TRBJ2-7,13,CSVERHRDNEQYF,TGCAGCGTTGAAAGGCACAGGGACAACGAGCAGTACTTC
NA,TRBV11-2,NA,TRBJ1-6,13,CAGAQGFNSPLHF,TGTGCCGGAGCCCAGGGGTTCAATTCACCCCTCCACTTT
many,TRBV28,NA,TRBJ2-5,14,CASSLTDFQETQYF,TGTGCCAGCAGTTTGACGGACTTCCAAGAGACCCAGTACTTC
NA,TRBV29-1,NA,TRBJ1-5,14,CSVSPGTSNQPQHF,TGCAGCGTCTCCCCGGGGACCTCCAATCAGCCCCAGCATTTT
NA,TRBV4-3,NA,TRBJ1-1,15,CASSQETGMNTEAFF,TGCGCCAGCAGCCAAGAGACAGGAATGAACACTGAAGCTTTCTTT
NA,TRBV5-1,TRBD1,TRBJ2-7,14,CASSLGTGGEQQYF,TGCGCCAGCAGCCTCGGGACAGGGGGCGAACAGCAGTACTTC
few,TRBV5-1,NA,TRBJ1-6,16,CASSSRQAGDNSPLHF,TGCGCCAGCAGCTCCCGACAGGCGGGAGATAATTCACCCCTCCACTTT
NA,TRBV14,NA,TRBJ2-1,14,CASSQSRRNNEQFF,TGTGCCAGCAGCCAAAGCAGGAGGAACAATGAGCAGTTCTTC